Following are 9 T cell receptor beta chains from one sample sequenced in a study of shared T cell receptors in the human thymus. Repertoires were generated with immunoSEQ multiplex PCR, while TCRdb's copy carries only in-frame clones and drops some. This table holds some 700,000 clones, roughly 85% found once. A further study also used this sample, focusing on human thymus T cells.

Sequencing was performed on thymocytes. The origin of the receptors is a girl less than two years old with a congenital heart defect.

CDR3 amino acids: CAVQGFQETQYF. CDR3 coding DNA: TGCGCCGTTCAGGGATTTCAAGAGACCCAGTACTTC. The chain couples TRBV10-2 to TRBJ2-5, with a tentative D call TRBD1 (5 bases). CDR1 and CDR2 (germline): WSHSY, SAAADI. V was shortened by 11 bases and J by 2 bases, with 12 bases between the two germline ends. The CDR3 runs to 12 residues.

This clone was observed a single time. The DNA of the CDR3 is TGTGCCAGCAGTCTTTACCAGGGCTATGGCTACACCTTC. This translates into CASSLYQGYGYTF. The chain uses TRBV6-5 and TRBJ1-2, with D perhaps matching TRBD1 (5 bases). The CDR3 runs 13 residues. Trimming shortened V by 5 bases and J by 4 bases, and 11 bases separated the two germline ends. CDR1 and CDR2 from the germline V gene are MNHEY and SVGAGI.

The genes are TRBV5-1 and TRBJ2-5; maybe TRBD2 (6 bases). Trimming left V 2 bases short and J 4 bases short, with 12 bases between. In germline, CDR1 is SGHRS, CDR2 YFSETQ. The CDR3 covers 14 residues. CDR3 nucleotides: TGCGCCAGCAGCTTTGGAGTGGGAGGAGAGACCCAGTACTTC. Amino acid sequence: CASSFGVGGETQYF.

V is TRBV13 and J is TRBJ1-1; a possible D gene is TRBD1 (5 bases). The germline CDR1 and CDR2 sequences are PRHDT and FYEKMQ (reference sequence). The CDR3 runs to 18 residues. V lost 3 bases and J 5 bases, leaving 25 bases between the germline ends. The CDR3 region is CASSLNMDRIFGGTEAFF. The CDR3, as DNA: TGTGCCAGCAGCTTGAATATGGACCGGATATTTGGGGGGACTGAAGCTTTCTTT.

The chain employs TRBV27 and TRBJ2-3, with TRBD1 matching over 7 bases. The CDR3 is 19 amino acids. Germline CDR1 MNHEY, CDR2 SMNVEV (reference sequence). Unmatched junction bases numbered 21, after V lost 6 bases and J lost 3 bases. The CDR3 here is CASSHPSPEPEGATDTQYF. In DNA form, the CDR3 reads TGTGCCAGCAGCCACCCTTCCCCCGAGCCTGAGGGGGCTACAGATACGCAGTATTTT.

This clone was counted only a few times. The chain joins TRBV2 to TRBJ1-1; TRBD1 might be the D (5 bases). This CDR3 region has 13 residues. The germline V and J ends were trimmed by 9 bases and 4 bases, with 15 bases remaining between them. Per the germline V gene, CDR1 is SNHLY and CDR2 is FYNNEI. This chain's CDR3 is CARKGVEGTEAFF. In DNA form, the CDR3 reads TGTGCCAGGAAAGGGGTCGAAGGCACTGAAGCTTTCTTT. Complete variable domain (other parts from reference TRBV2 and TRBJ1-1): EPEVTQTPSHQVTQMGQEVILRCVPISNHLYFYWYRQILGQKVEFLVSFYNNEISEKSEIFDDQFSVERPDGSNFTLKIRSTKLEDSAMYFCARKGVEGTEAFFGQGTRLTVV.

This chain connects TRBV10-3 to TRBJ2-1; a weak D match, TRBD1 (5 bases). The V gene lost 5 bases and the J gene lost 6 bases, with 20 bases spanning the gap. The germline V gene encodes CDR1 ENHRY and CDR2 SYGVKD. This CDR3 is built from 16 residues. CDR3 amino acids: CAISWKTAPSANEQFF. CDR3 coding DNA: TGTGCCATCAGTTGGAAGACAGCCCCGTCGGCCAATGAGCAGTTCTTC.

The chain uses TRBV7-9 and TRBJ1-6; no firm D call. Trimming took 11 bases from V and 10 from J, leaving 15 bases between them. The CDR3 totals 12 residues. CDR1 and CDR2 (germline): SEHNR, FQNEAQ (reference sequence). CDR3 nucleotide sequence: TGTGCCGCCTCAAGTAGAACCTCACCCCTCCACTTT. Encoded protein: CAASSRTSPLHF.

This chain uses TRBV21-1 with TRBJ2-7; whether TRBD2, the table's D call, matches the DNA was not checked. TRBV21-1 corresponds to a pseudogene. This CDR3 is built from 19 residues. CDR3 sequence (DNA): TGTGCCAGCAGCAAAGGAGGGACTAGCGGGGGTCCCGTCTATTACGAGCAGTACTTC. Its translation: CASSKGGTSGGPVYYEQYF.